The present T cell receptor (beta chain) was sequenced within a study of response to subunit inactivated influenza vaccine. Whole-study findings and limits: With each seasonal influenza vaccination, the authors suggested, few new T cells are recruited.

This clonotype has just a few counts. Its cognate antigen is unknown. The V gene lost 0 bases and the J gene lost 3 bases, with 12 bases spanning the gap. The germline V gene has CDR1 MNHEY and CDR2 SVGAGI. There are 15 residues in the CDR3. TCRdb used MiXCR to reprocess the RT-PCR reads, holding one entry per CDR3 protein. Of about 170,000 distinct CDR3 sequences listed, 10% to 15% were seen once; the top ten hold 29%. These data were also reused for a study on T cells expressing NK-cell markers. This second report adds: UMI-tagged 5'RACE template switching yielded the TCR beta cDNA. The authors restricted sorting to alpha-beta TCR T cells with an anti-gamma-delta TCR antibody in several experiments. About 1.0-7.0% of CD8+ T cells in more than five donors belonged to dominant NKG2C+ clonotypes.

The sample was CD8+ T cells sorted from PBMCs, taken 11 to 12 days after vaccination. V usage is TRBV6-5 and J usage is TRBJ2-7; D is undetermined. This clonotype was obtained from a man between 50 and 59 years old who received an inactivated influenza vaccine. DNA of the CDR3: TGTGCCAGCAGTTACTCGAGTTACGCACTCTACGAGCAGTACTTC. Protein product: CASSYSSYALYEQYF.